This T cell receptor (beta chain) was identified during a study of T cell responses to AZD1222 COVID-19 vaccine. Study outcomes and limitations: Donors in the cohort were predominantly white British and more often female, and clonal diversity was possibly underestimated. Breadth and depth of Spike-specific TCRs rose after two AZD1222 doses.

Assay: immunoSEQ multiplex PCR; the TCRdb copy retains only in-frame clones and omits some. The sample yields about 120,000 clones, roughly 87% seen once. Trimming at V came to 4 bases and at J to 4 bases, leaving 6 bases not matched to a gene. Germline V lookup: CDR1 LGHNA, CDR2 YSLEER. The CDR3 extends over 14 amino acids. As to this clone: The target antigen is unknown.

Second-dose schedules of about 4 or about 12 weeks were combined. Sequences were derived from peripheral blood, sampled 28 days after the second AZD1222 dose. The chain employs TRBV4-3 and TRBJ1-1, with 7 nucleotides matching TRBD1. The clonotype originates from an adult who received the AZD1222 COVID-19 vaccine. CDR3 loop: CASSLGTVGTEAFF. The CDR3 DNA reads TGCGCCAGCAGCCTCGGGACAGTAGGCACTGAAGCTTTCTTT.